Following are 32 T cell receptor beta chains from one sample sequenced in a study of T cell changes during pregnancy in multiple sclerosis. Using immunoSEQ multiplex PCR, the repertoire was profiled, and TCRdb retains in-frame clones only, with some absent. The sample includes about 77,000 clones, more than 85% of them seen just once. The specimen comprised peripheral blood, sampled after pregnancy. These TCRs come from a female donor in good health, enrolled as a control in a pregnancy study.

Regarding this clone: The junction differs from germline at one of its ends, possibly a read error. This CDR3 reads CASGDGDF. The CDR3 nucleotides are TGCGCCAGCGGTGACGGGGACTTC. The rearrangement links TRBV5-1 to TRBJ2-7; weak D call: TRBD2 (5 bases). The CDR3 covers 8 residues. Germline-derived CDR1 and CDR2 are SGHRS and YFSETQ.

V is TRBV7-9 and J is TRBJ2-1; no definite D call. V lost 5 bases and J lost 3, with 11 bases in between. The CDR3 consists of 14 residues. Germline CDR1 SEHNR, CDR2 FQNEAQ (reference sequence). The CDR3: CASSARGLYNEQFF. The CDR3 DNA reads as TGTGCCAGCAGCGCAAGAGGCCTCTACAATGAGCAGTTCTTC.

The rearrangement links TRBV5-1 to TRBJ2-1, with 10 nucleotides matching TRBD2. In germline, CDR1 is SGHRS, CDR2 YFSETQ. Losses at the gene ends were 2 bases for V and 10 bases for J; bases not matched to a gene: 12. The CDR3 is made up of 16 amino acids. The CDR3: CASSLESGGALLEQFF. In DNA form, the CDR3 reads TGCGCCAGCAGCTTAGAAAGCGGGGGGGCATTGTTGGAGCAGTTCTTC.

This chain links TRBV9 with TRBJ2-3; 10 nucleotides agree with TRBD2. CDR3 length: 15 amino acids. The germline V gene encodes CDR1 SGDLS and CDR2 YYNGEE. V shed 3 bases, J shed 2 bases, and the junction held 3 bases outside the gene matches. The CDR3 region is CASSGTSGLTDTQYF. DNA of the CDR3: TGTGCCAGCAGCGGGACTAGCGGTCTCACAGATACGCAGTATTTT.

The V call is TRBV5-4, the J call TRBJ2-2, with 9 bases that match TRBD2. The V segment lost 3 bases and the J segment 7 bases; nucleotides outside the gene matches: 22. The CDR3 extends over 20 amino acids. Germline assignment: CDR1 SGHNT and CDR2 YYREEE (reference sequence). CDR3 sequence: CASSWDGGMAGGVLGGELFF. CDR3 DNA sequence: TGTGCCAGCAGCTGGGACGGCGGAATGGCGGGAGGGGTGTTAGGCGGGGAGCTGTTTTTT.

This sequence joins TRBV15 and TRBJ2-7; D unclear. This CDR3 spans 13 amino acids. V lost 0 bases to trimming and J lost 4 bases, with 7 bases between them. Germline lookup yields CDR1 LNHNV and CDR2 YYDKDF (reference sequence). In DNA form, the CDR3 reads TGTGCCACCAGCAGAGACAGAGGATACGAGCAGTACTTC. It codes for CATSRDRGYEQYF.

The chain recombines TRBV11-3 with TRBJ2-2; D might be TRBD1 (5 bases). The CDR3 spans 14 residues. Trimming pared 4 bases from V and 5 bases from J, leaving 11 bases between. The germline CDR1 and CDR2 sequences are SGHNT and YENEEA. CDR3 DNA: TGTGCCAGCAGCTCACGACAGCCTACCGGGGAGCTGTTTTTT. It translates to CASSSRQPTGELFF.

The V and J genes are TRBV5-1 and TRBJ2-1; perhaps TRBD1 as D (7 bases). The CDR3 spans 17 residues. Per the germline V gene, CDR1 is SGHRS and CDR2 is YFSETQ. Trimming took off 4 bases at V and 2 bases at J, with 19 bases between the two ends. In DNA form, the CDR3 reads TGCGCCAGCAGCCCGCCGATGGGAGGACAGGCCTACAATGAGCAGTTCTTC. It specifies CASSPPMGGQAYNEQFF.

The genes are TRBV7-3 and TRBJ2-2; D ambiguous. The CDR3 runs to 14 residues. V lost 5 bases, J lost 0 bases, and 7 bases lay in between. Germline CDR1 is SGHTA and CDR2 is FQGTGA. CDR3 protein: CASSPDTNTGELFF. The CDR3 DNA sequence: TGTGCCAGCAGCCCCGACACGAACACCGGGGAGCTGTTTTTT.

The chain couples TRBV9 to TRBJ2-3, with 12 bases lining up with TRBD2. With 3 bases clipped from V and 6 bases from J, the junction kept 5 bases outside the gene matches. The CDR3 is 15 residues long. Per germline, CDR1 SGDLS and CDR2 YYNGEE. The CDR3 reads CASSGTSGRLDTQYF. The DNA for the CDR3 is TGTGCCAGCAGCGGAACTAGCGGGAGGCTGGATACGCAGTATTTT.

The chain combines TRBV5-1 with TRBJ1-1; TRBD1 aligns across 7 bases. The CDR3 has 17 residues. V shed 3 bases and J 5 bases; nucleotides not matched to a gene: 16. Germline V gene sequence: CDR1 SGHRS, CDR2 YFSETQ. The CDR3 sequence: CASSSAWTGHQRTEAFF. CDR3 nucleotide sequence: TGCGCCAGCAGCTCGGCTTGGACAGGCCACCAAAGGACTGAAGCTTTCTTT.

The chain carries TRBV10-1 and TRBJ2-1; 8 nucleotides agree with TRBD2. Germline V gene sequence: CDR1 WNHNN, CDR2 SYGVQD (reference sequence). V lost 7 bases and J lost 0; bases outside the gene matches: 5. The CDR3 consists of 15 residues. The CDR3 region has the DNA TGCGCCAGCACGGGGGGGGGAGCCTCCTACAATGAGCAGTTCTTC. Its protein is CASTGGGASYNEQFF.

The chain carries TRBV19 and TRBJ2-5; 9 nucleotides line up with TRBD1. Germline V lookup: CDR1 LNHDA, CDR2 SQIVND (reference sequence). The CDR3 is 14 residues long. V trimming: 6 bases; J trimming: 6 bases; junction bases outside the gene matches: 8. DNA of the CDR3: TGTGCCAGTAGCACGGGACAGGGCGTAAAGACCCAGTACTTC. This encodes CASSTGQGVKTQYF.

This chain links TRBV18 with TRBJ2-1; 10 bases are a match to TRBD2. Germline lookup yields CDR1 KGHSH and CDR2 LQKENI. This CDR3 spans 15 amino acids. Trimming cost V 4 bases and J 8 bases; bases outside gene matches: 8. This CDR3 reads CASSQGGTSGDEQFF. The CDR3, as DNA: TGTGCCAGCTCACAAGGGGGAACTAGCGGGGATGAGCAGTTCTTC. Supplemented by reference TRBV18 and TRBJ2-1, the full variable domain reads NAGVMQNPRHLVRRRGQEARLRCSPMKGHSHVYWYRQLPEEGLKFMVYLQKENIIDESGMPKERFSAEFPKEGPSILRIQQVVRGDSAAYFCASSQGGTSGDEQFFGPGTRLTVL.

The chain carries TRBV11-2 and TRBJ1-1; 7 bases map to TRBD1. The germline CDR1 and CDR2 sequences are SGHAT and FQNNGV. V was clipped by 5 bases and J by 2 bases; unmatched bases: 5. The CDR3 spans 14 residues. The CDR3: CASSRTGLNTEAFF. The CDR3 DNA reads TGTGCCAGCAGCCGGACAGGCCTAAACACTGAAGCTTTCTTT.

The rearrangement joins TRBV5-1 to TRBJ2-5; D perhaps matches TRBD2 (6 bases). Germline values: CDR1 SGHRS, CDR2 YFSETQ. V dropped 4 bases and J dropped 1 base, with 11 bases sitting between them. CDR3 length: 14 residues. CDR3 DNA sequence: TGCGCCAGCAGCGCGGGAAGGGGCCAAGAGACCCAGTACTTC. Protein sequence: CASSAGRGQETQYF.

A single count supports this clone. This chain links TRBV11-2 with TRBJ1-1, with a tentative D call TRBD1 (5 bases). Trimming removed 0 bases from V and 8 bases from J, with 19 bases in between. The CDR3 runs to 16 residues. Per germline, CDR1 SGHAT and CDR2 FQNNGV. The CDR3, as DNA: TGTGCCAGCAGCTTAGAGCTTCATAGGGCGGGGCCAGAAGCTTTCTTT. Translation: CASSLELHRAGPEAFF.

The rearrangement links TRBV14 to TRBJ1-6; the D gene is possibly TRBD1 (5 bases). The length of the CDR3 is 13 residues. V shed 4 bases and J shed 11 bases, with 12 bases lying between them. Germline CDR1 reads SGHDN; CDR2 reads FVKESK. The CDR3 protein is CASSPNWGAPLHF. CDR3 nucleotide sequence: TGTGCCAGCAGCCCAAACTGGGGGGCACCCCTCCACTTT.

The chain is built from TRBV28 and TRBJ2-5; no reliable D call. Per germline, CDR1 MDHEN and CDR2 SYDVKM. Trimming took off 7 bases at V and 2 bases at J, with 11 bases between the two ends. The CDR3 sequence is 13 residues long. The CDR3 DNA reads TGTGCCAGCAATCTACAGATTCAAGAGACCCAGTACTTC. Translating it yields CASNLQIQETQYF.

CDR3 coding DNA: TGTGCCAGCAGCGCAGACGGGAGGGGCCACGAGCAGTACTTC. This encodes CASSADGRGHEQYF. The chain is built from TRBV9 and TRBJ2-7, with 8 positions matching TRBD2. Trimming cost V 3 bases and J 5 bases; bases outside gene matches: 7. CDR1 is SGDLS, CDR2 YYNGEE, per germline. The CDR3 totals 14 residues.

J is TRBJ2-3 and V is TRBV29-1; tentatively, D is TRBD1 (5 bases). There are 12 residues in the CDR3. V dropped 8 bases and J dropped 3 bases, with 12 bases sitting between them. The germline gives CDR1 SQVTM, CDR2 ANQGSEA. The CDR3 nucleotides read TGCAGCCACATAGGGGCGACAGATACGCAGTATTTT. This translates into CSHIGATDTQYF.

The chain combines TRBV7-3 with TRBJ2-2; D possibly corresponds to TRBD2 (6 bases). Trimming stripped 5 bases from V and 2 bases from J, with 12 bases between. Germline CDR1 reads SGHTA; CDR2 reads FQGTGA. The CDR3 extends over 15 amino acids. DNA for the CDR3: TGTGCCAGCAGCCGTGGGACTTCTAACACCGGGGAGCTGTTTTTT. Protein: CASSRGTSNTGELFF.

V usage is TRBV19 and J usage is TRBJ1-1; 9 bases fit TRBD1. CDR1 and CDR2 from the germline V gene are LNHDA and SQIVND (reference sequence). Losses at the gene ends were 0 bases for V and 2 bases for J; bases not matched to a gene: 4. The CDR3 runs 16 residues. Here the CDR3 DNA reads TGTGCCAGTAGTATAGAAAGGGACAGGGCTAACACTGAAGCTTTCTTT. Translated: CASSIERDRANTEAFF.

This rearrangement joins TRBV7-2 to TRBJ2-1; D is unclear. CDR1 is SGHTA, CDR2 FQGNSA, per germline. This CDR3 region has 12 residues. With 5 bases removed from V and 9 bases from J, the gap between germline ends came to 11 bases. CDR3 sequence (DNA): TGTGCCAGCAGCGACTTCTTCAGTGAGCAGTTCTTC. Protein sequence: CASSDFFSEQFF.

This chain joins TRBV5-1 and TRBJ1-1; no definite D call. CDR3 length: 13 residues. Germline values: CDR1 SGHRS, CDR2 YFSETQ. The V end was cut by 4 bases, the J end by 4 bases, with 11 bases between. The DNA of the CDR3 is TGCGCCAGCAGCCACGGCACGGGCACTGAAGCTTTCTTT. Protein product: CASSHGTGTEAFF. The full variable domain, its missing parts supplied by reference TRBV5-1 and TRBJ1-1, is KAGVTQTPRYLIKTRGQQVTLSCSPISGHRSVSWYQQTPGQGLQFLFEYFSETQRNKGNFPGRFSGRQFSNSRSEMNVSTLELGDSALYLCASSHGTGTEAFFGQGTRLTVV.

J is TRBJ1-2 and V is TRBV7-9, with 12 bases fitting TRBD1. The length of the CDR3 is 15 residues. In germline, CDR1 is SEHNR, CDR2 FQNEAQ (reference sequence). The J segment lost 8 bases and the V segment lost 0 bases, leaving 4 bases of the junction unmatched. CDR3 DNA: TGTGCCAGCAGCTTAGCAGGGACAGGGGGCAGCGGCTACACCTTC. This gives the protein CASSLAGTGGSGYTF.

The gene calls are TRBV18 and TRBJ1-2; tentatively, D is TRBD1 (6 bases). Trimming stripped 3 bases from V and 4 bases from J, with 12 bases between. This CDR3 spans 14 amino acids. Germline CDR1 and CDR2: KGHSH and LQKENI. CDR3 protein: CASSPAGDSYGYTF. The CDR3 nucleotides are TGTGCCAGCTCACCGGCAGGGGATTCCTATGGCTACACCTTC.

The chain couples TRBV29-1 to TRBJ1-1, with 8 bases aligning to TRBD1. From germline, CDR1 is SQVTM and CDR2 ANQGSEA. The V gene end was trimmed by 6 bases and the J gene end by 7 bases; junction bases not matched to a gene: 10. CDR3 length equals 13 residues. The CDR3 coding sequence is TGCAGCGTAGACTCGACAGGGGCAGGTGAAGCTTTCTTT. Translation gives CSVDSTGAGEAFF.

The chain employs TRBV7-2 and TRBJ2-7; the D gene is possibly TRBD1 (5 bases). From germline, CDR1 is SGHTA and CDR2 FQGNSA. Deletions cut 6 bases from V and 3 bases from J, with 12 bases between. CDR3 length: 13 amino acids. The CDR3: CASSRLGRYEQYF. In nucleotides, the CDR3 is TGTGCCAGCAGTCGGCTGGGGCGCTACGAGCAGTACTTC.

The J gene is TRBJ1-2, the V gene TRBV15, with D perhaps matching TRBD1 (6 bases). Looked up from germline, CDR1 is LNHNV and CDR2 is YYDKDF (reference sequence). The CDR3 runs 13 residues. The V end was cut by 0 bases, the J end by 8 bases, with 10 bases between. CDR3 nucleotide sequence: TGTGCCACCAGCAGAGAAATCCAGGGGGGCTACACCTTC. It specifies CATSREIQGGYTF.

This chain links TRBV5-1 with TRBJ1-1; perhaps TRBD1 as D (6 bases). CDR1 is SGHRS and CDR2 is YFSETQ in the germline V gene. CDR3 length: 14 residues. The V and J ends lost 1 base and 0 bases respectively, with 7 bases between them. CDR3 protein: CASSLQGMNTEAFF. The CDR3 DNA reads TGCGCCAGCAGCTTGCAGGGGATGAACACTGAAGCTTTCTTT. Variable domain in full (rest from reference TRBV5-1 and TRBJ1-1): KAGVTQTPRYLIKTRGQQVTLSCSPISGHRSVSWYQQTPGQGLQFLFEYFSETQRNKGNFPGRFSGRQFSNSRSEMNVSTLELGDSALYLCASSLQGMNTEAFFGQGTRLTVV.

The V gene is TRBV2, the J gene TRBJ1-4; D remains unclear. The V and J ends lost 6 bases and 4 bases respectively, with 12 bases between them. Germline loops: CDR1 SNHLY, CDR2 FYNNEI. This CDR3 has 14 residues. The CDR3 nucleotides are TGTGCCAGCAGGAGGGAGTCCGGTAATGAAAAACTGTTTTTT. It codes for CASRRESGNEKLFF.